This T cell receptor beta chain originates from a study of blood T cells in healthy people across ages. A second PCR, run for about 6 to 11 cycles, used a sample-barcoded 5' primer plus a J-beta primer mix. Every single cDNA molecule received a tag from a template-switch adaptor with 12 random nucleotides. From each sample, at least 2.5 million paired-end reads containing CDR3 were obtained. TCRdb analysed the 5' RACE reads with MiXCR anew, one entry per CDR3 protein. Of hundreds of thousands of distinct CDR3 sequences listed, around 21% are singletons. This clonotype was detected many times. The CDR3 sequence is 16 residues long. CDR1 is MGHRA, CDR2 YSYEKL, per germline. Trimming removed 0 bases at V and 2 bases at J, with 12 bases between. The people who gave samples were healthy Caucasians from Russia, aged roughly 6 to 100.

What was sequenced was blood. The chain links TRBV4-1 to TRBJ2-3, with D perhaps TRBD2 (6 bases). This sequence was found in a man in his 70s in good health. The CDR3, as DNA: TGCGCCAGCAGCCAAGAAGGGCTAGCGATCACAGATACGCAGTATTTT. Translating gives CASSQEGLAITDTQYF.